This T cell receptor beta chain was retrieved from a study of blood T cell repertoires in COVID-19. Study-wide background: COVID-19 samples, acute and convalescent, were from the United States, Italy and Spain. PBMCs, B-cell-depleted T cells, or T cells were the source of the cDNA or gDNA that made up the material.

Source study methods: Estimation of nucleated cell counts was performed using reference gene primer amplification. Assay: immunoSEQ multiplex PCR; the TCRdb copy retains only in-frame clones and omits some. Clone size and V and J calls were adopted from that table, with D and trimming inferred from the DNA. The sample includes under 250,000 clones, approximately 82% of them seen just once. This clone was seen a single time. The source of this sequence is a woman aged 18-29 years with acute or convalescent COVID-19. The specimen sequenced was peripheral blood.

The CDR3 DNA reads TGTGCCAGCAGCTTAGGAAAGCTTGATACGCAGTATTTT. Translation: CASSLGKLDTQYF. The gene calls are TRBV7-9 and TRBJ2-3; D not resolved. This CDR3 has 13 amino acids. Germline CDR1 is SEHNR and CDR2 is FQNEAQ (reference sequence). The V gene lost 1 base and the J gene lost 6 bases, with 8 bases spanning the gap.